A single sample is the source of the 11 T cell receptor beta chains below, sequenced in a study of post-analysis software for immune sequencing data (dated by TCRdb to between 2015 and 2017). Library preparation employed PCR. Sequenced using an Illumina HiSeq 2500. Unique molecular identifiers were incorporated into TCR beta cDNA libraries to reduce PCR and sequencing biases. In-frame beta chains were kept once TCRdb had trimmed the public reads at Q25 with fastp and called clones with MiXCR. Rows are combined by CDR3 protein, so each entry shows the most common genes and DNA. This sample gives roughly 700,000 distinct CDR3 sequences in total; 25% to 30% of them show up just once. The biggest ten clones account for approximately 0.6% of the sample. No antigens are known for them. Broad study findings and their caveats: A handful of TRBV segments, including TRBV5-6, TRBV5-1 and TRBV20-1, were significantly more frequent in patients than controls.

What was sequenced was blood. These receptors were obtained from a girl under 18 with multiple sclerosis.

This rearrangement joins TRBV20-1 to TRBJ2-7; the D gene could be TRBD1 or TRBD2 (5 bases each). This CDR3 has 16 residues. V was trimmed by 3 bases and J by 5 bases, leaving 23 bases between them. Germline V lookup: CDR1 DFQATT, CDR2 SNEGSKA (reference sequence). In DNA form, the CDR3 reads TGCAGTGCTAGGGACTTCTGGGGGACCCAGGCAGACGAGCAGTACTTC. Protein: CSARDFWGTQADEQYF.

The chain uses TRBV29-1 and TRBJ2-5; D not certain. The CDR3 totals 10 residues. Germline loops: CDR1 SQVTM, CDR2 ANQGSEA. The germline V and J ends were trimmed by 7 bases and 3 bases, with 6 bases remaining between them. The CDR3 nucleotides read TGCAGCGGAAAGAAAGAGACCCAGTACTTC. Translating gives CSGKKETQYF.

V usage is TRBV5-1 and J usage is TRBJ2-7; 12 bases are shared with TRBD2. CDR1 and CDR2 from the germline V gene are SGHRS and YFSETQ. Losses at the gene ends were 0 bases for V and 2 bases for J; bases not matched to a gene: 6. There are 17 residues in the CDR3. The CDR3 loop reads CASSLASTSGSPYEQYF. The CDR3 nucleotides are TGCGCCAGCAGCTTGGCCTCGACTAGCGGGAGTCCCTACGAGCAGTACTTC.

The rearrangement uses TRBV24-1 and TRBJ2-4; D ambiguous. The better agreement between TRBJ2-7 and the DNA end casts doubt on the J call. The germline CDR1 and CDR2 sequences are KGHDR and SFDVKD. The CDR3 has 13 residues. This chain's CDR3 is CATSDSGLYEQYF. Written as DNA, the CDR3 is TGTGCCACCAGTGATTCTGGCCTTTACGAGCAGTACTTC.

This chain links TRBV29-1 with TRBJ1-1, with D uncertain. This CDR3 contains 12 residues. Trimming pared 5 bases from V and 3 bases from J, leaving 10 bases between. Germline assignment: CDR1 SQVTM and CDR2 ANQGSEA. This chain's CDR3 is CSVYSADTEAFF. CDR3 DNA: TGCAGCGTTTACAGTGCAGACACTGAAGCTTTCTTT.

The V and J genes are TRBV9 and TRBJ1-3; the D gene is possibly TRBD1 (5 bases). Trimming took off 0 bases at V and 8 bases at J, with 15 bases between the two ends. This CDR3 has 15 residues. Germline values: CDR1 SGDLS, CDR2 YYNGEE. CDR3 nucleotide sequence: TGTGCCAGCAGCGTAGATCCGCGGGGGGAGGACACCATATATTTT. Residues: CASSVDPRGEDTIYF. Variable domain in full (rest from reference TRBV9 and TRBJ1-3): DSGVTQTPKHLITATGQRVTLRCSPRSGDLSVYWYQQSLDQGLQFLIQYYNGEERAKGNILERFSAQQFPDLHSELNLSSLELGDSALYFCASSVDPRGEDTIYFGEGSWLTVV.

This clonotype was found a few times. This chain links TRBV7-2 with TRBJ2-5; the D is unclear. The CDR3 is 13 amino acids. Trimming pared 5 bases from V and 5 bases from J, leaving 12 bases between. Germline V gene lookup returns CDR1 SGHTA and CDR2 FQGNSA. The CDR3 DNA is TGTGCCAGCAGCCGACCCGGGCGGGAGACCCAGTACTTC. It is translated as CASSRPGRETQYF.

In the case of this clonotype: A read error may produce the germline difference seen at one junction end. The chain uses TRBV9 and TRBJ2-1; D is possibly TRBD2 (6 bases). The CDR3 covers 12 residues. Germline V lookup: CDR1 SGDLS, CDR2 YYNGEE. CDR3 sequence reads: CAGSVARGEQFF. DNA of the CDR3: TGTGCCGGCAGCGTAGCGCGGGGTGAGCAGTTCTTC.

This clonotype was recorded at least ten times. This chain uses TRBV9 with TRBJ1-1, with TRBD1 as a possible D gene (5 bases). This CDR3 contains 13 residues. Trimming took off 2 bases at V and 5 bases at J, with 10 bases between the two ends. The germline V gene encodes CDR1 SGDLS and CDR2 YYNGEE. The CDR3 DNA is TGTGCCAGCAGCGTGGGGGGGACGACTGAAGCTTTCTTT. It translates to CASSVGGTTEAFF.

This chain joins TRBV6-1 and TRBJ2-5, with D possibly TRBD2 on 6 matching bases. Trimming took 3 bases from V and 2 from J, leaving 13 bases between them. Germline CDR1 and CDR2: MNHNS and SASEGT. This CDR3 spans 15 amino acids. In DNA form, the CDR3 reads TGTGCCAGCAGTGATGGTTGGGGGGATCAAGAGACCCAGTACTTC. This encodes CASSDGWGDQETQYF.

The rearrangement links TRBV5-1 to TRBJ2-1; 8 bases agree with TRBD1. The CDR3 length is 15 residues. In germline, CDR1 is SGHRS, CDR2 YFSETQ. The ends lost 5 bases at V and 3 bases at J; junction bases unmatched: 7. The CDR3 here is CASRDDRGGYNEQFF. CDR3 nucleotides: TGCGCCAGCAGAGACGACAGGGGTGGCTACAATGAGCAGTTCTTC.